These T cell receptor beta chains were read from a single sample in a study of cytomegalovirus exposure and HLA in healthy donors. Method: immunoSEQ multiplex PCR; TCRdb's copy keeps in-frame clones and lacks some. The table includes about 65,000 clones, around four fifths detected once. Sequencing was done on a sample of PBMCs. These receptor sequences come from a woman aged 25 to 39 in good health and CMV-seronegative. Each CDR3 is given with its conserved first and last residue. The order of the fields is D gene, V gene, CDR3 length, J gene, CDR3 protein. A D gene is named only where the DNA matches it firmly.

D gene: -; V gene: TRBV18; CDR3 length: 15; J gene: TRBJ1-4; CDR3 protein: CASSRRQKVNEKLFF
D gene: -; V gene: TRBV25-1; CDR3 length: 13; J gene: TRBJ2-7; CDR3 protein: CASIGAATYEQYF
D gene: TRBD1; V gene: TRBV6-5; CDR3 length: 14; J gene: TRBJ1-1; CDR3 protein: CASTGTGTNTEAFF
D gene: -; V gene: TRBV30; CDR3 length: 13; J gene: TRBJ1-1; CDR3 protein: CAWSVGGGTEAFF
D gene: -; V gene: TRBV25-1; CDR3 length: 14; J gene: TRBJ2-7; CDR3 protein: CASSEASSLDEQYF
D gene: -; V gene: TRBV30; CDR3 length: 14; J gene: TRBJ1-3; CDR3 protein: CAWSGGRRGNTIYF
D gene: TRBD1; V gene: TRBV9; CDR3 length: 15; J gene: TRBJ2-5; CDR3 protein: CASSVRQGMAETQYF
D gene: -; V gene: TRBV2; CDR3 length: 14; J gene: TRBJ1-6; CDR3 protein: CASTARQANSPLHF
D gene: -; V gene: TRBV6-4; CDR3 length: 11; J gene: TRBJ2-1; CDR3 protein: CAACESNEQFF
D gene: -; V gene: TRBV6-5; CDR3 length: 15; J gene: TRBJ2-3; CDR3 protein: CASSYGLAVTDTQYF
D gene: TRBD1; V gene: TRBV4-1; CDR3 length: 16; J gene: TRBJ2-2; CDR3 protein: CASSLSGTGRTGELFF
D gene: -; V gene: TRBV6-5; CDR3 length: 15; J gene: TRBJ1-4; CDR3 protein: CASSFRGLANEKLFF
D gene: -; V gene: TRBV5-4; CDR3 length: 13; J gene: TRBJ2-7; CDR3 protein: CASSLGITYEQYF
D gene: -; V gene: TRBV15; CDR3 length: 14; J gene: TRBJ1-1; CDR3 protein: CATSREGRDTEAFF
D gene: -; V gene: TRBV1; CDR3 length: 17; J gene: TRBJ2-2; CDR3 protein: CTSSHIFRDFRAGELFF
D gene: TRBD1; V gene: TRBV30; CDR3 length: 12; J gene: TRBJ1-1; CDR3 protein: CARTGRDTEAFF
D gene: -; V gene: TRBV6-1; CDR3 length: 13; J gene: TRBJ1-5; CDR3 protein: CATILWGGQPQHF
D gene: -; V gene: TRBV7-6; CDR3 length: 12; J gene: TRBJ1-2; CDR3 protein: CASSSGDLGYTF
D gene: TRBD1; V gene: TRBV23-1; CDR3 length: 21; J gene: TRBJ1-1; CDR3 protein: CASSHHKADRAAGGVMYEAFF
D gene: -; V gene: TRBV30; CDR3 length: 14; J gene: TRBJ2-1; CDR3 protein: CACKAAPTYNEQFF
D gene: -; V gene: TRBV5-1; CDR3 length: 14; J gene: TRBJ2-3; CDR3 protein: CASRRTTSTDTQYF
D gene: -; V gene: TRBV28; CDR3 length: 15; J gene: TRBJ1-6; CDR3 protein: CASSVRGGIPSPLHF
D gene: TRBD1; V gene: TRBV2; CDR3 length: 12; J gene: TRBJ1-2; CDR3 protein: CASSAGTVFCTF
D gene: TRBD1; V gene: TRBV15; CDR3 length: 15; J gene: TRBJ1-3; CDR3 protein: CATSRGTGGGNTIYF
D gene: TRBD2; V gene: TRBV5-1; CDR3 length: 15; J gene: TRBJ2-1; CDR3 protein: CTSSRTGTTYNEQFF
D gene: -; V gene: TRBV4-1; CDR3 length: 13; J gene: TRBJ2-1; CDR3 protein: CASSQDQGNEQFF
D gene: -; V gene: TRBV30; CDR3 length: 11; J gene: TRBJ2-1; CDR3 protein: CAWTDGVEQFF
D gene: TRBD2; V gene: TRBV7-2; CDR3 length: 15; J gene: TRBJ2-2; CDR3 protein: CASSLRVAGAGELFF
D gene: TRBD2; V gene: TRBV5-1; CDR3 length: 17; J gene: TRBJ2-4; CDR3 protein: CASSLEPSGLAKNIQYF
D gene: -; V gene: TRBV10-3; CDR3 length: 13; J gene: TRBJ1-1; CDR3 protein: CAISRQMNTEAFF
D gene: -; V gene: TRBV30; CDR3 length: 13; J gene: TRBJ1-2; CDR3 protein: CAGRHQPGYGYTF
D gene: TRBD2; V gene: TRBV18; CDR3 length: 14; J gene: TRBJ2-7; CDR3 protein: CASSPGTSSYEQYF
D gene: -; V gene: TRBV30; CDR3 length: 13; J gene: TRBJ1-5; CDR3 protein: CAWSPRAPGSQHF
D gene: -; V gene: TRBV29-1; CDR3 length: 12; J gene: TRBJ1-1; CDR3 protein: CSVVGSDTEAFF
D gene: -; V gene: TRBV20-1; CDR3 length: 11; J gene: TRBJ2-7; CDR3 protein: CSAGGTGEQYF
D gene: TRBD2; V gene: TRBV5-4; CDR3 length: 17; J gene: TRBJ2-7; CDR3 protein: CASSLGGGRTYLYEQYF
D gene: TRBD1; V gene: TRBV9; CDR3 length: 15; J gene: TRBJ1-4; CDR3 protein: CASSVAGQRNEKLFF
D gene: TRBD1; V gene: TRBV7-9; CDR3 length: 16; J gene: TRBJ1-2; CDR3 protein: CASSLGPRTGGGSYTF
D gene: TRBD1; V gene: TRBV5-6; CDR3 length: 15; J gene: TRBJ2-7; CDR3 protein: CASSWGQGAFYEQYF
D gene: TRBD2; V gene: TRBV4-1; CDR3 length: 18; J gene: TRBJ2-5; CDR3 protein: CASSRTSGRMGLQETQYF
D gene: -; V gene: TRBV19; CDR3 length: 15; J gene: TRBJ2-7; CDR3 protein: CASSIRAIARDEQYF
D gene: TRBD1; V gene: TRBV6-1; CDR3 length: 12; J gene: TRBJ1-5; CDR3 protein: CMTGGLSQPQHF
D gene: TRBD2; V gene: TRBV5-6; CDR3 length: 15; J gene: TRBJ2-1; CDR3 protein: CASSLFAGGYNEQFF
D gene: -; V gene: TRBV29-1; CDR3 length: 14; J gene: TRBJ1-4; CDR3 protein: CSVARGATNEKLFF
D gene: TRBD1; V gene: TRBV30; CDR3 length: 13; J gene: TRBJ1-5; CDR3 protein: CAWSKQGDQPQHF